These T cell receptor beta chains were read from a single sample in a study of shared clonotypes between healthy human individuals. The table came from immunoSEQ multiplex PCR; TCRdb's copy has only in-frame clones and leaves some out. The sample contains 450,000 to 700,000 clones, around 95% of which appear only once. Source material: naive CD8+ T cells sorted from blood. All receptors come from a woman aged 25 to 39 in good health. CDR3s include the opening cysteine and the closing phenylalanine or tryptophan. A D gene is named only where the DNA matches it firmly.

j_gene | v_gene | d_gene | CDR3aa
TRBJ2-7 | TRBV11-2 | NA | CASSLEGGATYEQYF
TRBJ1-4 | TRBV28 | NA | CASSTPTGTRGEKLFF
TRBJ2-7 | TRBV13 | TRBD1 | CASSNGQDYEQYF
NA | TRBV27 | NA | CASASSSSGYEQYF
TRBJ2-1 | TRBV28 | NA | CASSFSVDTFF
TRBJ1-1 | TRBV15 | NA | CATSRDPGVDTEAFF
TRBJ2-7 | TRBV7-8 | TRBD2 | CASSYASGSYEQYF
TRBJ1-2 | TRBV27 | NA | CASSSSGVNYGYTF
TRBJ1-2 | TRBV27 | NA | CASRTYYGYTF
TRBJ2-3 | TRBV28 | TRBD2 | CASSKRLAGTDTQYF
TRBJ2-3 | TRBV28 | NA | CASSSTIRVGTDTQYF
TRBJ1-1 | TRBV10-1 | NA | CASSEGNTEAFF
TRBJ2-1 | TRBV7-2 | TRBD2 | CASSLGTSAYNEQFF
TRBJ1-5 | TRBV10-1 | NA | CASSESGQPGGNQPQHF
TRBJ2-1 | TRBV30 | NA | CAWSIRNEQFF
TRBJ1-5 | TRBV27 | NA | CASSLDLGQPQHF
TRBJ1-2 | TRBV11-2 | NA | CASNDEGGGYTF
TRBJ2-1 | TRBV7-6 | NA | CASSLTNSYNEQFF
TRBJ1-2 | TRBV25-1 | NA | CASSAGLNYGYTF
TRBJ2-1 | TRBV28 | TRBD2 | CASTLWLAGGGEQFF
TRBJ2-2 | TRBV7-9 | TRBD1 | CASSLPRQGRTGELFF
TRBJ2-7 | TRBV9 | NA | CASGGGNEQYF
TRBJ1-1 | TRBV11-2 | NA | CASSLSTANTEAFF
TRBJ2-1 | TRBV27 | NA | CASSYGGLNEQFF
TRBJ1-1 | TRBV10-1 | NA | CASSGAGLMTEAFF
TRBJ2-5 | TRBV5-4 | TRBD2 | CASSPSGSWETQYF
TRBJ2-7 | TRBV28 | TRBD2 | CASSLSLTSGYEQYF
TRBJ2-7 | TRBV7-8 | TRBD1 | CASRAGTGNEQYF
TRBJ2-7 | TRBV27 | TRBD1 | CASRDSYEQYF
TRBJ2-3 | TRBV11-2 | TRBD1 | CASSIGTGGTDTQYF
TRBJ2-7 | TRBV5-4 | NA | CASSAPPGSYEQYF
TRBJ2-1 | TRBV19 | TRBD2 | CASSIVAGGNEQFF
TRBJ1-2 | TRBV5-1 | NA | CASSTDITNYGYTF
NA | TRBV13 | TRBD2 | CASSSLGGGRPEQYF
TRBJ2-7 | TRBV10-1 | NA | CASSDSILLSSYEQYF
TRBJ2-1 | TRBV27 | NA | CASSLGQAFYNEQFF
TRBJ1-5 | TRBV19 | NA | CASSMAPYSNQPQHF
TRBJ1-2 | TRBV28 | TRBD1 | CASTLLGQGYGYTF
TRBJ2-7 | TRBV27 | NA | CASSPNRQTYEQYF
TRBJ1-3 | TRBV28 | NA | CASSLSQGEGNTIYF